A single sample is the source of the 27 T cell receptor beta chains below, sequenced in a study of blood T cell repertoires in COVID-19. Produced via immunoSEQ multiplex PCR; TCRdb's table is partial and in-frame only. The sample carries 140,000 to 150,000 clones, about 80% recorded once. Source material: PBMCs or T cells enriched from blood (not recorded which). These receptors were collected from a woman in her forties or fifties who had recovered from COVID-19.

The V gene is TRBV18, the J gene TRBJ1-1; no reliable D call. This CDR3 spans 12 amino acids. Trimming removed 1 base at V and 6 bases at J, with 6 bases between. The germline V gene encodes CDR1 KGHSH and CDR2 LQKENI. The CDR3 loop reads CASSPRRAEAFF. For the CDR3, the DNA is TGTGCCAGCTCACCACGGAGGGCTGAAGCTTTCTTT.

The rearrangement links TRBV19 to TRBJ1-1; D gene unclear. The V end lost 2 bases, the J end lost 7 bases, and 5 bases lay between the germline ends. In germline, CDR1 is LNHDA, CDR2 SQIVND (reference sequence). This CDR3 comprises 11 residues. CDR3 loop: CASSIYGEAFF. The CDR3 DNA follows: TGTGCCAGTAGTATATACGGTGAAGCTTTCTTT.

The rearrangement links TRBV11-3 to TRBJ1-1; TRBD1 might be the D (6 bases). CDR3 length: 13 residues. The V gene's germline CDR1 is SGHNT and CDR2 YENEEA. Trimming took off 5 bases at V and 6 bases at J, with 13 bases between the two ends. CDR3 sequence (DNA): TGTGCCAGCAGCCTAACAGGGATCGCTGAAGCTTTCTTT. Protein sequence: CASSLTGIAEAFF.

The V call is TRBV2, the J call TRBJ1-6; D possibly corresponds to TRBD1 (6 bases). Germline V gene lookup returns CDR1 SNHLY and CDR2 FYNNEI. The CDR3 has 13 amino acids. The V and J ends lost 6 bases and 6 bases respectively, with 9 bases between them. In nucleotides, the CDR3 is TGTGCCAGCAGAGGACAGAGTAATTCACCCCTCCACTTT. Amino acid sequence: CASRGQSNSPLHF. Supplemented by reference TRBV2 and TRBJ1-6, the full variable domain reads EPEVTQTPSHQVTQMGQEVILRCVPISNHLYFYWYRQILGQKVEFLVSFYNNEISEKSEIFDDQFSVERPDGSNFTLKIRSTKLEDSAMYFCASRGQSNSPLHFGNGTRLTVT.

J is TRBJ2-5 and V is TRBV18, with a weak D call TRBD2 (5 bases). The germline V and J ends were trimmed by 4 bases and 4 bases, with 22 bases remaining between them. The germline V gene encodes CDR1 KGHSH and CDR2 LQKENI. The CDR3 loop spans 17 amino acids. CDR3 DNA: TGTGCCAGCTCACAACCGGGATGGTTGGGAGACGGAGAGACCCAGTACTTC. Translating gives CASSQPGWLGDGETQYF.

The V and J genes are TRBV7-9 and TRBJ1-4; tentative D call: TRBD1 (5 bases). Trimming took 3 bases from V and 0 from J, leaving 8 bases between them. Germline V gives CDR1 SEHNR, CDR2 FQNEAQ (reference sequence). CDR3 length equals 15 residues. CDR3 nucleotides: TGTGCCAGCAGCTTCAGGGCCGCAACTAATGAAAAACTGTTTTTT. Its translation is CASSFRAATNEKLFF.

This rearrangement joins TRBV5-1 to TRBJ1-3, with D maybe TRBD1 (5 bases). The germline V and J ends were trimmed by 1 base and 0 bases, with 11 bases remaining between them. CDR3 length equals 16 residues. Germline V gene lookup returns CDR1 SGHRS and CDR2 YFSETQ. CDR3 sequence (DNA): TGCGCCAGCAGCTTGTGGCAGGGCAACTCTGGAAACACCATATATTTT. It encodes CASSLWQGNSGNTIYF.

The V gene is TRBV5-1, the J gene TRBJ2-3; D not certain. Germline-derived CDR1 and CDR2 are SGHRS and YFSETQ. V was pared by 0 bases and J by 2 bases, with 7 bases between. The CDR3 is 14 residues long. The CDR3 region has the DNA TGCGCCAGCAGCTTGGCCCCAGACACAGATACGCAGTATTTT. Residues: CASSLAPDTDTQYF.

The rearrangement uses TRBV28 and TRBJ1-4; 8 bases map to TRBD1. Unmatched junction bases numbered 7, after V lost 5 bases and J lost 8 bases. The CDR3 consists of 14 residues. CDR1 and CDR2 from the germline V gene are MDHEN and SYDVKM. The CDR3 DNA reads as TGTGCCAGCAGTGCGGACAGGGTAGGGGAAAAACTGTTTTTT. It translates to CASSADRVGEKLFF.

The chain joins TRBV9 to TRBJ2-2; 9 nucleotides line up with TRBD1. Per the germline V gene, CDR1 is SGDLS and CDR2 is YYNGEE. The CDR3 is 16 residues long. The V segment lost 3 bases and the J segment 1 base; nucleotides outside the gene matches: 4. CDR3 protein: CASSAMTGGNTGELFF. The CDR3 bases are TGTGCCAGCAGCGCGATGACAGGGGGGAACACCGGGGAGCTGTTTTTT.

The J gene is TRBJ2-4, the V gene TRBV27, with TRBD1 matching over 7 bases. Germline CDR1 and CDR2: MNHEY and SMNVEV (reference sequence). The CDR3 length is 13 residues. V was clipped by 4 bases and J by 7 bases; unmatched bases: 4. This chain's CDR3 is CASSYRQGNIQYF. In DNA, the CDR3 is TGTGCCAGCAGTTACAGACAGGGTAACATTCAGTACTTC.

This rearrangement joins TRBV6-5 to TRBJ1-1; D gene uncertain. CDR1 and CDR2 from the germline V gene are MNHEY and SVGAGI. This CDR3 region has 14 residues. The ends were cut back, 2 bases at V and 0 bases at J, with 7 bases in the middle. CDR3 protein: CASSYQRLNTEAFF. The DNA for the CDR3 is TGTGCCAGCAGTTACCAACGGTTGAACACTGAAGCTTTCTTT.

The chain joins TRBV9 to TRBJ1-1, with D possibly matching TRBD1 (5 bases). Germline loops: CDR1 SGDLS, CDR2 YYNGEE. Trimming took off 0 bases at V and 1 base at J, with 7 bases between the two ends. The CDR3 loop spans 14 amino acids. The CDR3 loop is CASSVARANTEAFF. CDR3 sequence (DNA): TGTGCCAGCAGCGTAGCCAGGGCGAACACTGAAGCTTTCTTT.

The gene calls are TRBV5-6 and TRBJ2-5; 15 nucleotides align to TRBD2. V shed 4 bases and J 4 bases; nucleotides not matched to a gene: 2. CDR3 length equals 15 residues. From germline, CDR1 is SGHDT and CDR2 YYEEEE. CDR3 coding DNA: TGTGCCAGCAGCGTGGGACTAGCGGGAGGAGAGACCCAGTACTTC. Its translation is CASSVGLAGGETQYF.

The chain is built from TRBV19 and TRBJ1-2, with 7 bases identical to TRBD1. CDR3 size: 16 residues. Germline lookup yields CDR1 LNHDA and CDR2 SQIVND (reference sequence). The trim removed 3 bases at V and 4 bases at J, leaving 11 bases unmatched. DNA for the CDR3: TGTGCCAGTAGTATCGCCCCCTACAGGGGCGGCTATGGCTACACCTTC. Translation: CASSIAPYRGGYGYTF.

The CDR3 region has the DNA TGTGCCAGCAGTTTAGGGACAGTCGGCTACACCTTC. Translated, it gives CASSLGTVGYTF. J is TRBJ1-2 and V is TRBV12-3 or TRBV12-4, with a weak D call TRBD1 (6 bases). This CDR3 is built from 12 residues. Deletions cut 1 base from V and 8 bases from J, with 8 bases between.

The chain uses TRBV25-1 and TRBJ2-3; D may be TRBD2 (5 bases). The germline V gene has CDR1 MGHDK and CDR2 SYGVNS. This CDR3 is built from 15 residues. V lost 2 bases and J 1 base, leaving 10 bases between the germline ends. The DNA of the CDR3 is TGTGCCAGCAGTGAAGGAGGTATCGGCACAGATACGCAGTATTTT. This sequence encodes CASSEGGIGTDTQYF.

The J gene is TRBJ1-2, the V gene TRBV28; a weak D match, TRBD1 (5 bases). V was pared by 8 bases and J by 3 bases, with 13 bases between. Germline loops: CDR1 MDHEN, CDR2 SYDVKM. The CDR3 length is 13 residues. In nucleotides, the CDR3 is TGTGCCAGCGGGAGGGGCCACGACTATGGCTACACCTTC. Translation: CASGRGHDYGYTF.

The V gene is TRBV4-1, the J gene TRBJ2-3; D not certain. CDR1 is MGHRA and CDR2 is YSYEKL in the germline V gene. The germline V and J ends were trimmed by 1 base and 2 bases, with 7 bases remaining between them. This CDR3 region has 14 residues. The CDR3 DNA sequence: TGCGCCAGCAGCCAAGTTCGCGACACAGATACGCAGTATTTT. This codes for CASSQVRDTDTQYF.

The chain links TRBV12-3 or TRBV12-4 to TRBJ1-2; D unresolved. The CDR3 runs to 11 residues. V lost 3 bases, J lost 7 bases, and 6 bases lay in between. The CDR3 coding sequence is TGTGCCAGCAGTTTGATGAGTGGCTACACCTTC. This sequence encodes CASSLMSGYTF.

This clone was picked up a small number of times. J is TRBJ1-2 and V is TRBV9, with D possibly TRBD1 on 6 matching bases. This CDR3 has 13 amino acids. CDR1 and CDR2 from the germline V gene are SGDLS and YYNGEE. V shed 3 bases and J shed 4 bases, with 10 bases lying between them. The CDR3 nucleotides are TGTGCCAGCAGCGCAGGGGACCGCTATGGCTACACCTTC. It is translated as CASSAGDRYGYTF.

The chain couples TRBV14 to TRBJ2-1, with 10 nucleotides matching TRBD2. CDR1 and CDR2 from the germline V gene are SGHDN and FVKESK. The CDR3 sequence is 16 residues long. J lost 7 bases, V lost 0 bases, and 6 bases had no gene match. CDR3: CASSQDGVAGGNEQFF. CDR3 nucleotides: TGTGCCAGCAGCCAAGATGGAGTAGCGGGGGGAAATGAGCAGTTCTTC.

CDR3 sequence: CASSLGRTYEQYF. CDR3 in DNA: TGTGCCAGCAGCTTAGGGCGGACTTACGAGCAGTACTTC. The chain combines TRBV7-2 with TRBJ2-7; a weak D match, TRBD2 (5 bases). The CDR3 totals 13 residues. Germline values: CDR1 SGHTA, CDR2 FQGNSA. The V and J ends lost 1 base and 4 bases respectively, with 8 bases between them.

This sequence joins TRBV6-5 and TRBJ1-6, with TRBD1 as a possible D gene (5 bases). Looked up from germline, CDR1 is MNHEY and CDR2 is SVGAGI. Trimming took off 11 bases at V and 11 bases at J, with 16 bases between the two ends. The length of the CDR3 is 12 residues. CDR3 in amino acids: CAALSGKTPLHF. CDR3 in DNA: TGTGCCGCCCTGTCAGGGAAGACACCCCTCCACTTT.

A few counts support this clone. The chain has TRBV5-6 and TRBJ1-6; D may be TRBD1 (6 bases). The CDR3 sequence is 19 residues long. V was clipped by 2 bases and J by 5 bases, with 23 bases between them. CDR1 SGHDT and CDR2 YYEEEE come from the germline V gene. CDR3 DNA sequence: TGTGCCAGCAGCTTTGCTTACCTGATCGCAGGGGACCATAATTCACCCCTCCACTTT. Protein: CASSFAYLIAGDHNSPLHF.

The chain joins TRBV5-5 to TRBJ1-3, with D perhaps TRBD1 (5 bases). Trimming cost V 0 bases and J 0 bases, with 7 bases left between them. Looked up from germline, CDR1 is SGHKS and CDR2 is YYEKEE (reference sequence). This CDR3 is 15 amino acids long. CDR3 sequence: CASSLARVSGNTIYF. The CDR3 DNA reads as TGTGCCAGCAGCTTGGCCAGGGTCTCTGGAAACACCATATATTTT.

In DNA, the CDR3 is TGTGCCAGCAGCCACCTTTCCTACACTGAAGCTTTCTTT. Translated: CASSHLSYTEAFF. This rearrangement joins TRBV3-1 (or the pseudogene TRBV3-2) to TRBJ1-1; D gene ambiguous. Germline V gives CDR1 LGHDT, CDR2 YNNKEL (reference sequence). V lost 3 bases to trimming and J lost 3 bases, with 8 bases between them. The CDR3 runs 13 residues.